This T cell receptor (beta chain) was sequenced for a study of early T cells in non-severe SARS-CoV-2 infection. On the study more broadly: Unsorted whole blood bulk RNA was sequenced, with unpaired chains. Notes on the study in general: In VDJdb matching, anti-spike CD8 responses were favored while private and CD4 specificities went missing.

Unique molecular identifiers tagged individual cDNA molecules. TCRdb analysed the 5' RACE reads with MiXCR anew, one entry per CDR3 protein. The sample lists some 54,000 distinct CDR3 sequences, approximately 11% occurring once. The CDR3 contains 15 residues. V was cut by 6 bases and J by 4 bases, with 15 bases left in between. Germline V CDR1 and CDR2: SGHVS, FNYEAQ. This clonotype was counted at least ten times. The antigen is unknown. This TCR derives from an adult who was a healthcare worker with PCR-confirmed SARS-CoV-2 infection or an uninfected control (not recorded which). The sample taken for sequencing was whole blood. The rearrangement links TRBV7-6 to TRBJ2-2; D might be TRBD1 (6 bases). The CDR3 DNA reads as TGTGCCAGCAGGGGTCACAGGGCGGTCACCGGGGAGCTGTTTTTT. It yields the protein CASRGHRAVTGELFF.